Here is one TCR beta chain with its context. Its antigen is undetermined. Total RNA, at 3,000 to 4,000 ng, went into every TCR library. Template switching introduced UMIs that contain a 6-nucleotide sample barcode. TCRdb re-called the 5' RACE reads and catalogs CDR3 proteins one per entry, DNA excluded. This sample contains a few hundred thousand distinct CDR3 sequences. Germline assignment: CDR1 SGHKS and CDR2 YYEKEE (reference sequence). The CDR3 totals 13 residues. The entry originates in a study of monozygotic twins with inflammatory bowel disease. Whole-study results and caveats: The authors found no support for a single strong IBD-associated signal or clonotype. Distinct T cell subtypes could not be told apart.

Sequenced material: blood. The origin of this receptor is a human donor with ulcerative colitis or Crohn's disease, or a healthy co-twin of an affected twin (not recorded which). V usage is TRBV5-5 and J usage is TRBJ1-1; TCRdb's D gene call, TRBD1, goes unchecked for lack of DNA. This chain's CDR3 is CASSYDRVIEAFF.